These T cell receptor beta chains were read from a single sample in a study of CD8 T cells in Susac syndrome. Via MiXCR, TCRdb re-called the immunoSEQ multiplex PCR reads, giving one row per CDR3 protein. The sample carries about 76,000 distinct CDR3 sequences, over 85% recorded once. Sequenced sample: CD8+ T cells from PBMCs. Source of these receptors: a human donor with Susac syndrome. Both conserved end residues are part of each CDR3. D genes are given only for firm matches. Not every row has a clone size; where given, it reads once, few, many or a size class.

j_call d_call v_call clone_size cdr3_aa cdr3_nt
TRBJ1-1 - TRBV19 - CASTNPGHPTNTEAFF TGTGCCAGTACCAATCCGGGACACCCGACGAACACTGAAGCTTTCTTT
TRBJ1-1 TRBD1 TRBV18 - CASSQLTGDVTEAFF TGTGCCAGCTCACAATTAACAGGGGATGTCACTGAAGCTTTCTTT
TRBJ2-1 TRBD2 TRBV10-3 - CAITPGLAAHNEQFF TGTGCCATCACCCCGGGACTAGCGGCCCACAATGAGCAGTTCTTC
TRBJ1-2 TRBD1 TRBV4-3 - CASSQAHQGARGYTF TGCGCCAGCAGCCAAGCACATCAGGGGGCGCGTGGCTACACCTTC
TRBJ2-2 - TRBV9 - CASSHLTEATGELFF TGTGCCAGCAGCCACCTGACTGAGGCCACCGGGGAGCTGTTTTTT
TRBJ2-3 - TRBV5-4 few CASSLSREDTQYF TGTGCCAGCAGCTTAAGTCGGGAAGATACGCAGTATTTT
TRBJ1-1 - TRBV7-9 - CASSQTPHGSESKAFF TGTGCCAGCAGCCAGACCCCACATGGCTCAGAGAGCAAGGCTTTCTTT
TRBJ2-7 TRBD2 TRBV7-2 - CASSASGSYEQYF TGTGCCAGCAGCGCTAGCGGGAGCTACGAGCAGTACTTC
TRBJ1-1 - TRBV19 - CASSIQGMNTEAFF TGTGCCAGTAGTATACAGGGCATGAACACTGAAGCTTTCTTT
TRBJ1-2 - TRBV5-1 - CASSLGQRNYGYTF TGCGCCAGCAGCTTGGGACAGAGAAACTATGGCTACACCTTC
TRBJ1-5 - TRBV30 - CAWSGRLTRNQPQHF TGTGCCTGGAGTGGGAGACTGACAAGAAATCAGCCCCAGCATTTT
TRBJ2-7 - TRBV7-2 - CASSLGTANEQYF TGTGCCAGCAGCTTAGGAACGGCCAACGAGCAGTACTTC
TRBJ2-6 - TRBV9 - CASSGAGSSGANVLTF TGTGCCAGCAGCGGGGCAGGGTCCTCTGGGGCCAACGTCCTGACTTTC
TRBJ2-3 - TRBV27 - CASTEGNGWGDTQYF TGTGCCAGCACCGAGGGGAACGGGTGGGGAGATACGCAGTATTTT
TRBJ2-3 TRBD1 TRBV6-6 - CASRFLRDSGTDTQYF TGTGCCAGCAGATTTTTACGGGACAGCGGCACAGATACGCAGTATTTT
TRBJ1-1 - TRBV20-1 - CRATSTGHLLNTEAFF TGCAGGGCTACTTCTACGGGACACCTTTTGAACACTGAAGCTTTCTTT
TRBJ1-1 - TRBV20-1 - CSARDGRGVTEAFF TGCAGTGCTAGAGATGGGCGGGGGGTCACTGAAGCTTTCTTT
TRBJ1-2 - TRBV3-1 - CASSQVEEYGYTF TGTGCCAGCAGCCAAGTTGAAGAGTATGGCTACACCTTC
TRBJ2-1 - TRBV12-5 - CASGLSGGEQFF TGTGCTAGTGGTTTGTCCGGGGGTGAGCAGTTCTTC
TRBJ2-1 - TRBV9 - CASSVVAWGGNEQFF TGTGCCAGCAGCGTAGTGGCTTGGGGAGGCAATGAGCAGTTCTTC
TRBJ1-5 - TRBV19 - CASSYIDQPQHF TGTGCCAGTAGCTATATAGATCAGCCCCAGCATTTT
TRBJ1-5 TRBD1 TRBV7-2 - CASSLGGRGIFQPQHF TGTGCCAGCAGCTTAGGCGGCAGGGGGATTTTTCAGCCCCAGCATTTT
TRBJ2-7 TRBD2 TRBV10-3 - CAISDVAGTSSYEQYF TGTGCCATCAGTGACGTAGCGGGAACGAGCTCCTACGAGCAGTACTTC
TRBJ1-3 - TRBV7-6 - CASSLDGQDGNTIYF TGTGCCAGCAGCTTAGACGGGCAGGATGGAAACACCATATATTTT
TRBJ2-3 - TRBV9 - CASSVGVSGLMDTQYF TGTGCCAGCAGCGTAGGGGTTAGCGGATTAATGGATACGCAGTATTTT
TRBJ2-3 - TRBV28 - CASSPQTSSTTDTQYF TGTGCCAGCAGTCCTCAGACTAGTTCTACCACAGATACGCAGTATTTT
TRBJ2-7 - TRBV4-1 - CASSQGIGNYEQYF TGCGCCAGCAGCCAAGGGATAGGCAACTACGAGCAGTACTTC
TRBJ2-1 - TRBV12-3/TRBV12-4 - CASSLVGRNEQFF TGTGCCAGCAGTTTAGTGGGCAGGAATGAGCAGTTCTTC
TRBJ2-1 TRBD2 TRBV11-2 - CASSLSGGHNEQFF TGTGCCAGCAGCTTAAGCGGGGGGCACAATGAGCAGTTCTTC
TRBJ1-1 TRBD1 TRBV20-1 - CSAATGTGTTEAFF TGCAGTGCTGCTACCGGGACAGGGACCACTGAAGCTTTCTTT
TRBJ1-2 - TRBV6-2/TRBV6-3 - CASSYGRANYGYTF TGTGCCAGCAGTTACGGCAGGGCTAACTATGGCTACACCTTC
TRBJ2-3 - TRBV20-1 once CSAHWTSTDTQYF TGCAGTGCGCACTGGACCTCGACAGATACGCAGTATTTT
TRBJ1-1 - TRBV4-1 - CASSPRIPQGRNTEAFF TGCGCCAGCAGCCCTCGTATTCCCCAGGGGAGAAACACTGAAGCTTTCTTT
TRBJ2-7 - TRBV20-1 - CSARVPGSHEQYF TGCAGTGCTAGAGTTCCGGGAAGCCACGAGCAGTACTTC
TRBJ1-2 - TRBV4-3 once CASSQLLQGGFYGYTF TGCGCCAGCAGCCAACTATTACAGGGAGGATTCTATGGCTACACCTTC
TRBJ2-5 - TRBV28 - CASTPGLQETQYF TGTGCCAGCACCCCGGGACTGCAAGAGACCCAGTACTTC
TRBJ1-1 - TRBV29-1 - CSVEGARDTEAFF TGCAGCGTTGAGGGGGCGAGGGACACTGAAGCTTTCTTT
TRBJ2-5 TRBD1 TRBV20-1 - CSARGDSVSQETQYF TGCAGTGCTAGAGGGGACAGCGTCAGCCAAGAGACCCAGTACTTC
TRBJ1-4 TRBD1 TRBV27 - CASSFIHTGGEVEKLFF TGTGCCAGCAGTTTCATTCACACAGGGGGCGAGGTTGAAAAACTGTTTTTT
TRBJ2-3 TRBD1 TRBV12-3/TRBV12-4 - CASRETGGTDTQYF TGTGCCAGCAGAGAGACAGGGGGCACAGATACGCAGTATTTT
TRBJ2-3 - TRBV19 - CASSISSSAGFSDTQYF TGTGCCAGTAGTATATCCTCTAGCGCCGGATTTTCAGATACGCAGTATTTT
TRBJ1-2 TRBD1 TRBV27 - CASSLSRRGQGEDGYTF TGTGCCAGCAGTTTATCGAGGCGGGGACAGGGGGAAGATGGCTACACCTTC
TRBJ2-5 TRBD2 TRBV10-3 - CAIREPGGEEETQYF TGTGCCATCAGGGAGCCGGGGGGGGAGGAAGAGACCCAGTACTTC
TRBJ1-2 - TRBV19 once CASSISVAGEGYTF TGTGCCAGTAGTATATCGGTGGCGGGGGAAGGCTACACCTTC
TRBJ2-2 TRBD2 TRBV5-4 - CASSVWTSGITGELFF TGTGCCAGCAGCGTATGGACTAGCGGGATCACCGGGGAGCTGTTTTTT
TRBJ2-3 - TRBV5-4 - CASSSLIQKGTDTQYF TGTGCCAGCAGCTCCCTAATCCAAAAAGGCACAGATACGCAGTATTTT
TRBJ2-2 - TRBV19 - CASSIWELANTGELFF TGTGCCAGTAGTATTTGGGAATTAGCGAACACCGGGGAGCTGTTTTTT
TRBJ2-1 - TRBV29-1 - CSVLGGGYEQFF TGCAGCGTTTTAGGGGGTGGCTATGAGCAGTTCTTC
TRBJ1-1 - TRBV6-2/TRBV6-3 few CASSYSQGGGAFF TGTGCCAGCAGTTACAGCCAGGGCGGAGGAGCTTTCTTT
TRBJ2-1 TRBD1 TRBV7-9 - CASSFPGQNINEQFF TGTGCCAGCAGCTTTCCGGGACAGAACATCAATGAGCAGTTCTTC
TRBJ2-1 TRBD2 TRBV24-1 once CATSESGGPAGAVNEQFF TGTGCCACCAGTGAGAGCGGGGGGCCTGCGGGGGCTGTCAATGAGCAGTTCTTC
TRBJ2-6 - TRBV4-2 - CASSQLGANVLTF TGTGCCAGCAGCCAACTAGGGGCCAACGTCCTGACTTTC
TRBJ2-2 TRBD2 TRBV7-2 - CASSLGPGTRTPAGELFF TGTGCCAGCAGCTTAGGCCCCGGGACTAGGACACCCGCCGGGGAGCTGTTTTTT
TRBJ2-1 TRBD2 TRBV7-9 - CASSLFGLARFF TGTGCCAGCAGCTTGTTTGGACTAGCGCGGTTCTTC
TRBJ1-5 TRBD1 TRBV4-2 - CASSHTGTGGNQPQHF TGTGCCAGCAGCCATACCGGGACAGGGGGGAATCAGCCCCAGCATTTT
TRBJ2-1 - TRBV10-3 - CAISDPRGRLNEQFF TGTGCCATCAGTGACCCTCGGGGGAGGTTGAATGAGCAGTTCTTC
TRBJ1-2 - TRBV2 - CASSDEALYGYTF TGTGCCAGCAGTGACGAGGCACTCTATGGCTACACCTTC
TRBJ2-7 TRBD1 TRBV20-1 - CSARESLTGGGYEQYF TGCAGTGCTAGAGAGAGCTTAACAGGGGGCGGCTACGAGCAGTACTTC
TRBJ2-7 - TRBV12-3/TRBV12-4 - CASSLTGYEQYF TGTGCCAGCAGCCTGACGGGCTACGAGCAGTACTTC